Below, 28 T cell receptor beta chains from the same sample are listed, as sequenced in a study of T-cell reconstitution after alpha-beta-depleted transplantation in children. Unique molecular identifiers were incorporated during preparation of the TCRbeta library. TCRdb itself ran the PCR reads through MiXCR, one entry per CDR3 protein. The data hold about 510,000 distinct CDR3 sequences, with around 10% observed a single time. Sequencing was performed on PBMCs, mostly from graft donor cells, taken 180 days after TCRalphabeta/CD19-depleted stem cell transplant. These receptors came from a female patient younger than 10 who had a stem cell transplant for aplastic anemia, so the T cells may come from the graft donor.

This clonotype has just a few counts. The rearrangement joins TRBV20-1 to TRBJ1-4; D is undetermined. The CDR3 consists of 12 residues. V was cut by 2 bases and J by 6 bases, with 7 bases left in between. The germline gives CDR1 DFQATT, CDR2 SNEGSKA (reference sequence). This CDR3 reads CSARFSHEKLFF. The CDR3 bases are TGCAGTGCTAGATTCTCCCATGAAAAACTGTTTTTT.

The table lists this clonotype with a few counts. This chain links TRBV20-1 with TRBJ2-1, with D unclear. Germline V lookup: CDR1 DFQATT, CDR2 SNEGSKA (reference sequence). V gave up 3 bases and J gave up 10 bases, with 16 bases separating them. CDR3 length equals 13 residues. CDR3 amino acids: CSASSTALAEQFF. The CDR3, as DNA: TGCAGTGCTAGTTCTACCGCGTTAGCAGAGCAGTTCTTC.

A few counts support this clonotype. The V gene is TRBV7-2, the J gene TRBJ1-5; no clear D gene. Per germline, CDR1 SGHTA and CDR2 FQGNSA. This CDR3 comprises 14 residues. Deletions cut 5 bases from V and 4 bases from J, with 12 bases between. The CDR3 loop is CASSQDGLNQPQHF. The CDR3 DNA sequence: TGTGCCAGCAGCCAAGACGGCCTTAATCAGCCCCAGCATTTT.

This clonotype was seen a handful of times. The rearrangement links TRBV20-1 to TRBJ2-3, with 9 bases matching TRBD2. There are 16 residues in the CDR3. V shed 5 bases, J shed 4 bases, and the junction held 13 bases outside the gene matches. The germline V gene encodes CDR1 DFQATT and CDR2 SNEGSKA (reference sequence). CDR3 sequence: CSAYSGSRARADTQYF. The CDR3 DNA reads as TGCAGTGCTTATAGCGGGAGCAGGGCGCGAGCAGATACGCAGTATTTT.

This clonotype occurred many times. V and J are TRBV4-3 and TRBJ1-5; D remains ambiguous. The V end was cut by 0 bases, the J end by 7 bases, with 10 bases between. The germline V gene encodes CDR1 LGHNA and CDR2 YSLEER. CDR3 length: 14 residues. CDR3 in amino acids: CASSQERVGQPQHF. The CDR3 bases are TGCGCCAGCAGCCAAGAAAGGGTAGGACAGCCCCAGCATTTT.

This clonotype was seen only a few times. The CDR3 DNA follows: TGCGCCAGCCTCAGGGACGGCGGGGAGCTGTTTTTT. This sequence encodes CASLRDGGELFF. V and J are TRBV5-1 and TRBJ2-2; D may match TRBD1 or TRBD2 (5 bases each). The V gene's germline CDR1 is SGHRS and CDR2 YFSETQ. Trimming left V 7 bases short and J 7 bases short, with 11 bases between. The length of the CDR3 is 12 residues.

Only a few counts were recorded for this clonotype. The chain has TRBV20-1 and TRBJ1-5; D call uncertain. The CDR3 length is 18 residues. V lost 3 bases and J 2 bases, leaving 23 bases between the germline ends. Per germline, CDR1 DFQATT and CDR2 SNEGSKA (reference sequence). For the CDR3, the DNA is TGCAGTGCTAGGGAGAGAGAACTATCGCCCCTCGGCAATCAGCCCCAGCATTTT. This encodes CSARERELSPLGNQPQHF.

This sequence joins TRBV7-2 and TRBJ1-1; no clear D gene. Between the trimmed V and J ends, which lost 3 bases and 1 base, there was a span of 9 bases. The germline V gene encodes CDR1 SGHTA and CDR2 FQGNSA. The CDR3 runs to 14 residues. Here the CDR3 DNA reads TGTGCCAGCAGCTTTAGCCCGCGGAACACTGAAGCTTTCTTT. As protein: CASSFSPRNTEAFF. The entire variable domain, with the rest obtained from reference TRBV7-2 and TRBJ1-1, is as follows: GAGVSQSPSNKVTEKGKDVELRCDPISGHTALYWYRQSLGQGLEFLIYFQGNSAPDKSGLPSDRFSAERTGGSVSTLTIQRTQQEDSAVYLCASSFSPRNTEAFFGQGTRLTVV.

This chain uses TRBV28 with TRBJ2-5; the D is unclear. The CDR3 spans 14 residues. V dropped 3 bases and J dropped 0 bases, with 8 bases sitting between them. From germline, CDR1 is MDHEN and CDR2 SYDVKM. CDR3 nucleotides: TGTGCCAGCAGTTTGGCGGTCAACCAAGAGACCCAGTACTTC. This encodes CASSLAVNQETQYF.

V and J are TRBV28 and TRBJ1-2, with D uncertain. Trimming removed 3 bases from V and 0 bases from J, with 8 bases in between. This CDR3 contains 14 residues. Per germline, CDR1 MDHEN and CDR2 SYDVKM. The CDR3 loop is CASSFHSTNYGYTF. DNA for the CDR3: TGTGCCAGCAGTTTTCACAGCACTAACTATGGCTACACCTTC.

This clonotype has a handful of counts. This sequence joins TRBV7-9 and TRBJ2-1; D is ambiguous. Trimming shortened V by 5 bases and J by 5 bases, and 13 bases separated the two germline ends. The CDR3 loop spans 14 amino acids. Germline-derived CDR1 and CDR2 are SEHNR and FQNEAQ (reference sequence). CDR3 in amino acids: CASSDVFRHNEQFF. CDR3 coding DNA: TGTGCCAGCAGCGACGTATTCCGACACAATGAGCAGTTCTTC.

This clonotype was observed at least ten times. CDR3 residues: CASSVATSGVGEQYF. The CDR3 DNA reads TGTGCCAGCAGCGTAGCTACTAGCGGGGTCGGTGAGCAGTACTTC. V gene TRBV9 combines with J gene TRBJ2-7; 10 nucleotides line up with TRBD2. V shed 0 bases, J shed 7 bases, and the junction held 7 bases outside the gene matches. The CDR3 is 15 residues long. Germline V gene sequence: CDR1 SGDLS, CDR2 YYNGEE.

At least ten counts were recorded for this clonotype. The chain has TRBV20-1 and TRBJ1-2; D is unclear. The length of the CDR3 is 13 residues. Germline values: CDR1 DFQATT, CDR2 SNEGSKA (reference sequence). V was trimmed by 6 bases and J by 6 bases, leaving 17 bases between them. The CDR3 loop reads CSALDGLEHGYTF. DNA of the CDR3: TGCAGTGCCCTTGACGGGTTGGAGCATGGCTACACCTTC.

This clonotype was counted a few times. The CDR3 loop reads CASSLAAGLYNEQFF. The CDR3 DNA is TGCGCCAGCAGCTTGGCGGCGGGGCTATACAATGAGCAGTTCTTC. The rearrangement uses TRBV5-1 and TRBJ2-1; TRBD2 is a possible D gene (6 bases). The CDR3 sequence is 15 residues long. Trimming pared 0 bases from V and 4 bases from J, leaving 11 bases between. Germline V gene sequence: CDR1 SGHRS, CDR2 YFSETQ.

This clonotype was seen a handful of times. This sequence joins TRBV7-2 and TRBJ1-5, with TRBD1 matching 7 bases. Germline CDR1 and CDR2: SGHTA and FQGNSA. This CDR3 has 17 residues. Trimming removed 4 bases from V and 0 bases from J; junction bases left unmatched: 9. CDR3 bases: TGTGCCAGCAGCTCCCAGGGGGGGGAGATTAGCAATCAGCCCCAGCATTTT. It yields the protein CASSSQGGEISNQPQHF. The variable domain in full, with the rest retrieved from reference TRBV7-2 and TRBJ1-5, is GAGVSQSPSNKVTEKGKDVELRCDPISGHTALYWYRQSLGQGLEFLIYFQGNSAPDKSGLPSDRFSAERTGGSVSTLTIQRTQQEDSAVYLCASSSQGGEISNQPQHFGDGTRLSIL.

This clonotype was observed a few times. This chain connects TRBV7-2 to TRBJ2-1; D unresolved. Germline V gene lookup returns CDR1 SGHTA and CDR2 FQGNSA. The CDR3 has 15 amino acids. Trimming stripped 5 bases from V and 7 bases from J, with 18 bases between. CDR3 protein: CASSPSGGRQNEQFF. The CDR3 region has the DNA TGTGCCAGCAGCCCCTCCGGCGGTAGGCAGAATGAGCAGTTCTTC. Looking up the rest from reference TRBV7-2 and TRBJ2-1 gives the full variable domain: GAGVSQSPSNKVTEKGKDVELRCDPISGHTALYWYRQSLGQGLEFLIYFQGNSAPDKSGLPSDRFSAERTGGSVSTLTIQRTQQEDSAVYLCASSPSGGRQNEQFFGPGTRLTVL.

The rearrangement joins TRBV10-3 to TRBJ2-5, with TRBD2 identical over 14 bases. The ends lost 8 bases at V and 4 bases at J; junction bases unmatched: 9. The CDR3 is made up of 16 amino acids. Germline V lookup: CDR1 ENHRY, CDR2 SYGVKD. The CDR3 DNA is TGTGCCATCGGGACTAGCGGGAGCAGCCCGCCAGAGACCCAGTACTTC. As protein: CAIGTSGSSPPETQYF.

This chain uses TRBV30 with TRBJ1-2, with D uncertain. The ends were cut back, 0 bases at V and 2 bases at J, with 19 bases in the middle. This CDR3 has 17 amino acids. Germline CDR1 and CDR2: GTSNPN and SVGIG (reference sequence). The DNA for the CDR3 is TGTGCCTGGAGTGTAGGTTTTATCGGCGGTACCAACTATGGCTACACCTTC. This sequence encodes CAWSVGFIGGTNYGYTF.

J is TRBJ2-1 and V is TRBV4-1; weak D call: TRBD1 (6 bases). The CDR3 has 16 residues. In germline, CDR1 is MGHRA, CDR2 YSYEKL. V lost 3 bases and J 8 bases, leaving 20 bases between the germline ends. In nucleotides, the CDR3 is TGCGCCAGCAGCCACTCTACAGGGAAGGGGTCCGATGAGCAGTTCTTC. Translating gives CASSHSTGKGSDEQFF.

This clonotype was seen only a few times. This CDR3 is CASGFAAGGYNEQFF. The CDR3 DNA follows: TGTGCTAGTGGTTTCGCAGCGGGAGGGTACAATGAGCAGTTCTTC. The genes are TRBV12-5 and TRBJ2-1; the match to TRBD2 covers 10 bases. The CDR3 sequence is 15 residues long. CDR1 is LGHNT, CDR2 FRNRAP, per germline. Trimming removed 3 bases from V and 4 bases from J; junction bases left unmatched: 3.

This clonotype has a handful of counts. The chain combines TRBV5-1 with TRBJ2-5; tentatively, D is TRBD2 (5 bases). The CDR3 is 13 residues long. CDR1 and CDR2 from the germline V gene are SGHRS and YFSETQ. Trimming removed 5 bases at V and 1 base at J, with 9 bases between. CDR3 in amino acids: CASRAGIQETQYF. CDR3 DNA sequence: TGCGCCAGCAGAGCCGGGATCCAAGAGACCCAGTACTTC.

This clonotype has more than one count but fewer than ten. The chain recombines TRBV28 with TRBJ1-1; no firm D call. CDR3 size: 14 residues. Germline CDR1 is MDHEN and CDR2 is SYDVKM. V lost 5 bases and J 3 bases, leaving 13 bases between the germline ends. The CDR3 DNA sequence: TGTGCCAGCAGTCCGAGGGCATATGACACTGAAGCTTTCTTT. This translates into CASSPRAYDTEAFF.

This clonotype appeared many times. The rearrangement links TRBV29-1 to TRBJ2-5; the match to TRBD2 covers 9 bases. Germline V gene sequence: CDR1 SQVTM, CDR2 ANQGSEA. V shed 6 bases and J 7 bases; nucleotides not matched to a gene: 6. The CDR3 is made up of 12 amino acids. The CDR3 sequence is CSVPLAGGTQYF. The CDR3 bases are TGCAGCGTCCCACTAGCGGGCGGGACCCAGTACTTC.

This clonotype was detected ten times or more. V usage is TRBV20-1 and J usage is TRBJ2-3, with a weak D call TRBD2 (5 bases). This CDR3 comprises 12 residues. The V gene's germline CDR1 is DFQATT and CDR2 SNEGSKA (reference sequence). The germline V and J ends were trimmed by 8 bases and 7 bases, with 16 bases remaining between them. The CDR3 DNA sequence: TGCAGTTTTTCGCGGACTGGCAATACGCAGTATTTT. Amino acids: CSFSRTGNTQYF.

This clonotype was observed a few times. The J gene is TRBJ2-2, the V gene TRBV12-3 or TRBV12-4; a weak D match, TRBD1 (5 bases). There are 14 residues in the CDR3. V shed 3 bases and J shed 3 bases, with 8 bases lying between them. The CDR3 here is CASSFPRDTGELFF. The CDR3 region has the DNA TGTGCCAGCAGTTTCCCCAGGGACACCGGGGAGCTGTTTTTT.

The rearrangement uses TRBV5-1 and TRBJ2-7, with 9 positions matching TRBD2. The CDR3 covers 15 residues. The germline V gene encodes CDR1 SGHRS and CDR2 YFSETQ. V lost 1 base, J lost 3 bases, and 5 bases stayed unmatched. The CDR3: CASSLSSGRFYEQYV. CDR3 nucleotides: TGCGCCAGCAGCTTGAGTAGCGGGAGATTCTACGAGCAGTACGTC.

This clonotype was seen repeatedly, ten times or more. The genes are TRBV5-1 and TRBJ2-7; TRBD1 agrees at 8 bases. V lost 4 bases, J lost 0 bases, and 6 bases stayed unmatched. From germline, CDR1 is SGHRS and CDR2 YFSETQ. The CDR3 sequence is 15 residues long. CDR3: CASSTRQGSSYEQYF. The CDR3 DNA reads as TGCGCCAGCAGCACTCGACAGGGGAGCTCCTACGAGCAGTACTTC.

To note about this clonotype: This clone may be a read error of a much larger clone one base away. The V call is TRBV5-1, the J call TRBJ2-3; D perhaps matches TRBD1 (6 bases). Trimming removed 4 bases from V and 3 bases from J, with 18 bases in between. From germline, CDR1 is SGHRS and CDR2 YFSETQ. CDR3 size: 16 residues. DNA of the CDR3: TGCGCCAGCAGCCTAGGGGACACGGGTCGGACAGATACGCAGTATTTT. Its protein is CASSLGDTGRTDTQYF. The variable domain in full, completed from reference TRBV5-1 and TRBJ2-3, reads KAGVTQTPRYLIKTRGQQVTLSCSPISGHRSVSWYQQTPGQGLQFLFEYFSETQRNKGNFPGRFSGRQFSNSRSEMNVSTLELGDSALYLCASSLGDTGRTDTQYFGPGTRLTVL.